The 29 T cell receptor beta chains below all came from one sample that was sequenced in a study of T cells in Graves' hyperthyroidism and ophthalmopathy. There were TCR beta CDR3 regions amplified from RNA transcripts. Researchers ran a first-round RT-PCR on the TCR CDR3 using the HTBI primer set. TCRdb ran MiXCR on the multiplex PCR reads and lists one entry per CDR3 protein. The table records some 770,000 distinct CDR3 sequences, about a sixth of them present only once. Sequenced sample: blood. All receptors come from a man in his late teens or twenties with Graves' hyperthyroidism.

This clonotype was found many times. The CDR3 loop is CASSSNTGRGEQYF. The CDR3 DNA reads as TGTGCCAGCAGTTCTAACACAGGGAGGGGCGAGCAGTACTTC. This sequence joins TRBV12-3 or TRBV12-4 and TRBJ2-7, with D tentatively TRBD2 (7 bases). Trimming removed 4 bases at V and 6 bases at J, with 16 bases between. This CDR3 comprises 14 residues.

This clonotype was counted between two and nine times. The CDR3 DNA reads as TGTGCCAGCAGCTCTACAGGTAGGATTAGCTCCTACGAGCAGTACTTC. This codes for CASSSTGRISSYEQYF. The V gene is TRBV28, the J gene TRBJ2-7, with D perhaps TRBD1 (5 bases). Germline assignment: CDR1 MDHEN and CDR2 SYDVKM. The CDR3 loop spans 16 amino acids. V was cut by 6 bases and J by 0 bases, with 18 bases left in between.

The table lists this clonotype with many counts. J is TRBJ2-7 and V is TRBV7-9; a possible D gene is TRBD1 (6 bases). The CDR3 is made up of 16 amino acids. Deletions cut 0 bases from V and 3 bases from J, with 15 bases between. The germline gives CDR1 SEHNR, CDR2 FQNEAQ (reference sequence). In nucleotides, the CDR3 is TGTGCCAGCAGCTTAGCCAGAAAGACAGGAGTCTACGAGCAGTACTTC. It specifies CASSLARKTGVYEQYF.

V usage is TRBV7-8 and J usage is TRBJ2-3, with D unresolved. The V and J ends lost 4 bases and 1 base respectively, with 18 bases between them. The germline V gene has CDR1 SGHVS and CDR2 FQNEAQ. The CDR3 runs to 17 residues. CDR3 sequence: CASSSPLSSLRTDTQYF. The CDR3 nucleotides are TGTGCCAGCAGCTCGCCTCTCTCCTCCTTACGCACAGATACGCAGTATTTT.

This clonotype has a count of ten or more. The gene calls are TRBV30 and TRBJ1-1; a possible D gene is TRBD1 (5 bases). This CDR3 has 15 amino acids. Trimming removed 1 base from V and 6 bases from J, with 18 bases in between. Per germline, CDR1 GTSNPN and CDR2 SVGIG (reference sequence). This CDR3 reads CAWSDGDPGRAEAFF. CDR3 nucleotides: TGTGCCTGGAGTGATGGGGACCCGGGAAGGGCTGAAGCTTTCTTT.

V usage is TRBV28 and J usage is TRBJ2-7; D is possibly TRBD1 (5 bases). Trimming left V 1 base short and J 2 bases short, with 12 bases between. The CDR3 sequence is 15 residues long. Germline V gives CDR1 MDHEN, CDR2 SYDVKM. The CDR3 loop reads CASSLSGLVAYEQYF. The CDR3 bases are TGTGCCAGCAGTTTATCAGGGTTAGTTGCCTACGAGCAGTACTTC.

This clonotype was seen ten or more times. This rearrangement joins TRBV28 to TRBJ1-1; possibly TRBD1 for D (6 bases). The CDR3 extends over 14 amino acids. The germline V gene has CDR1 MDHEN and CDR2 SYDVKM. Deletions cut 5 bases from V and 1 base from J, with 11 bases between. The CDR3 DNA follows: TGTGCCAGCAGTGCCCTACAGGGGAACACTGAAGCTTTCTTT. Translated, it gives CASSALQGNTEAFF.

This clonotype was recorded many times. This chain joins TRBV27 and TRBJ2-7; the match to TRBD1 covers 9 bases. The length of the CDR3 is 13 residues. With V trimmed by 7 bases and J by 4 bases, 5 bases remained unmatched. Germline assignment: CDR1 MNHEY and CDR2 SMNVEV (reference sequence). CDR3 DNA sequence: TGTGCCAGCAAGGGACAGGGACGGTACGAGCAGTACTTC. Protein product: CASKGQGRYEQYF.

This clonotype was observed at least ten times. The chain is built from TRBV2 and TRBJ1-1; 7 bases are a match to TRBD1. CDR1 and CDR2 (germline): SNHLY, FYNNEI. The ends lost 3 bases at V and 0 bases at J; junction bases unmatched: 4. This CDR3 has 15 residues. In DNA form, the CDR3 reads TGTGCCAGCAGTGATAGGGGGCCGGTGAACACTGAAGCTTTCTTT. As protein: CASSDRGPVNTEAFF.

This clonotype was detected ten times or more. The chain combines TRBV11-2 with TRBJ2-5; 12 positions match TRBD2. The CDR3 totals 15 residues. The ends lost 3 bases at V and 3 bases at J; junction bases unmatched: 2. CDR1 and CDR2 (germline): SGHAT, FQNNGV. As DNA, the CDR3 is TGTGCCAGCAGCTTCCGGACTAGCGGGAAAGAGACCCAGTACTTC. This codes for CASSFRTSGKETQYF.

CDR3 region: CSAGDRGTSGTGELFF. CDR3 nucleotides: TGCAGTGCTGGGGACCGGGGCACCTCGGGCACCGGGGAGCTGTTTTTT. The chain combines TRBV20-1 with TRBJ2-2; D could derive from TRBD1 or TRBD2 (5 bases each). Per germline, CDR1 DFQATT and CDR2 SNEGSKA (reference sequence). V was trimmed by 5 bases and J by 4 bases, leaving 20 bases between them. This CDR3 spans 16 amino acids.

The CDR3 is CASSFAGAMNTEAFF. CDR3 sequence (DNA): TGTGCCAGCAGTTTTGCAGGGGCCATGAACACTGAAGCTTTCTTT. The rearrangement links TRBV28 to TRBJ1-1; D possibly corresponds to TRBD1 (6 bases). This CDR3 is 15 amino acids long. CDR1 is MDHEN and CDR2 is SYDVKM in the germline V gene. With 3 bases removed from V and 0 bases from J, the gap between germline ends came to 11 bases.

The rearrangement links TRBV7-9 to TRBJ2-7; D assignment may be TRBD1 or TRBD2 (5 bases each). V was cut by 8 bases and J by 3 bases, with 20 bases left in between. From germline, CDR1 is SEHNR and CDR2 FQNEAQ (reference sequence). The CDR3 is 15 amino acids. DNA for the CDR3: TGTGCCAGCGCGGAAGCAGGATTGGGGGTCTACGAGCAGTACTTC. Translated: CASAEAGLGVYEQYF.

The J gene is TRBJ1-2, the V gene TRBV19, with unresolved D. The CDR3 loop spans 15 amino acids. Germline CDR1 and CDR2: LNHDA and SQIVND (reference sequence). V was clipped by 3 bases and J by 3 bases, with 14 bases between them. The CDR3 loop reads CASSMVQRPDYGYTF. DNA of the CDR3: TGTGCCAGTAGTATGGTACAAAGGCCAGACTATGGCTACACCTTC.

In this sample, this clonotype turned up many times. The CDR3 protein is CASHAPGLHNEQFF. In DNA form, the CDR3 reads TGTGCTAGCCATGCCCCCGGGCTCCACAATGAGCAGTTCTTC. The chain recombines TRBV12-5 with TRBJ2-1, with D unclear. Germline V gene data show CDR1 as LGHNT and CDR2 as FRNRAP. This CDR3 spans 14 amino acids. The germline V and J ends were trimmed by 9 bases and 5 bases, with 17 bases remaining between them.

V and J are TRBV10-3 and TRBJ1-6; D is possibly TRBD1 (5 bases). The CDR3 sequence is 14 residues long. CDR1 is ENHRY, CDR2 SYGVKD, per germline. Trimming shortened V by 11 bases and J by 3 bases, and 14 bases separated the two germline ends. The DNA for the CDR3 is TGTGCCGTGGGACCGCTCGTCTATAATTCACCCCTCCACTTT. It translates to CAVGPLVYNSPLHF.

This clonotype has more than one count but fewer than ten. This chain uses TRBV2 with TRBJ2-1; the match to TRBD1 covers 8 bases. The CDR3 loop spans 13 amino acids. V trimming: 7 bases; J trimming: 8 bases; junction bases outside the gene matches: 7. CDR1 and CDR2 (germline): SNHLY, FYNNEI. The CDR3 reads CASTPVRGHEQFF. The DNA for the CDR3 is TGTGCCAGCACCCCGGTCAGGGGGCATGAGCAGTTCTTC.

The chain links TRBV7-8 to TRBJ1-3; D call uncertain. CDR1 is SGHVS and CDR2 is FQNEAQ in the germline V gene. Trimming removed 4 bases from V and 0 bases from J, with 10 bases in between. The CDR3 is made up of 15 amino acids. This CDR3 is CASSSPAYSGNTIYF. The CDR3, as DNA: TGTGCCAGCAGCTCGCCGGCCTACTCTGGAAACACCATATATTTT.

This clonotype was counted ten times or more. The rearrangement uses TRBV27 and TRBJ2-5, with 13 bases that match TRBD2. V lost 5 bases and J lost 0; bases outside the gene matches: 9. CDR1 MNHEY and CDR2 SMNVEV come from the germline V gene (reference sequence). The CDR3 is made up of 18 amino acids. Here the CDR3 DNA reads TGTGCCAGCAGTCCCCTCCTGACTAGCGGGAGGCACCAAGAGACCCAGTACTTC. It is translated as CASSPLLTSGRHQETQYF.

This clonotype was seen at least ten times. The chain carries TRBV20-1 and TRBJ1-6; weak D call: TRBD1 (5 bases). The CDR3 has 15 residues. Trimming shortened V by 6 bases and J by 1 base, and 13 bases separated the two germline ends. Germline CDR1 reads DFQATT; CDR2 reads SNEGSKA (reference sequence). CDR3 sequence: CSAFRGGSYNSPLHF. DNA for the CDR3: TGCAGTGCCTTCCGGGGGGGGTCCTATAATTCACCCCTCCACTTT.

This clonotype showed up many times. The chain carries TRBV12-3 or TRBV12-4 and TRBJ2-6; D ambiguous. The CDR3 runs 15 residues. The V end lost 3 bases, the J end lost 0 bases, and 6 bases lay between the germline ends. CDR3 coding DNA: TGTGCCAGCAGTTTCACAGTCTCTGGGGCCAACGTCCTGACTTTC. This codes for CASSFTVSGANVLTF.

The genes are TRBV6-5 and TRBJ2-2; no firm D call. The CDR3 has 15 amino acids. Germline V CDR1 and CDR2: MNHEY, SVGAGI. The germline V and J ends were trimmed by 2 bases and 3 bases, with 10 bases remaining between them. CDR3 protein: CASSYVGWDTGELFF. As DNA, the CDR3 is TGTGCCAGCAGTTACGTGGGGTGGGACACCGGGGAGCTGTTTTTT.

At least ten counts were recorded for this clonotype. The rearrangement joins TRBV5-8 to TRBJ2-3; no firm D call. Looked up from germline, CDR1 is SGHTS and CDR2 is YDEGEE. V lost 2 bases, J lost 3 bases, and 13 bases lay in between. The CDR3 is 15 amino acids. The CDR3 region is CASSFALGGTDTQYF. In nucleotides, the CDR3 is TGTGCCAGCAGCTTTGCACTCGGCGGTACAGATACGCAGTATTTT. Together with reference TRBV5-8 and TRBJ2-3, the CDR3 gives the full variable domain: EAGVTQSPTHLIKTRGQQATLRCSPISGHTSVYWYQQALGLGLQFLLWYDEGEERNRGNFPPRFSGRQFPNYSSELNVNALELEDSALYLCASSFALGGTDTQYFGPGTRLTVL.

The chain carries TRBV12-3 or TRBV12-4 and TRBJ1-5; D possibly corresponds to TRBD1 (6 bases). This CDR3 is 13 amino acids long. Trimming left V 3 bases short and J 7 bases short, with 10 bases between. The CDR3 nucleotides are TGTGCCAGCAGTTTCACAGGGCTGCAGCCCCAGCATTTT. It yields the protein CASSFTGLQPQHF.

This clonotype was counted only a few times. The V call is TRBV20-1, the J call TRBJ2-7, with 10 positions matching TRBD2. Germline V CDR1 and CDR2: DFQATT, SNEGSKA (reference sequence). This CDR3 comprises 14 residues. With 5 bases clipped from V and 6 bases from J, the junction kept 10 bases outside the gene matches. CDR3 DNA sequence: TGCAGTGCTCGTTCAGGACTAGCGGCTTCCGAGCAGTACTTC. Its translation: CSARSGLAASEQYF.

This clonotype was detected ten times or more. The V call is TRBV20-1, the J call TRBJ2-5, with a weak D call TRBD1 (5 bases). Trimming removed 6 bases from V and 5 bases from J, with 13 bases in between. Germline-derived CDR1 and CDR2 are DFQATT and SNEGSKA (reference sequence). The length of the CDR3 is 12 residues. The CDR3 is CSARVAVETQYF. The CDR3 coding sequence is TGCAGTGCCAGGGTTGCAGTGGAGACCCAGTACTTC.

A note on this clonotype: This may be a read error: a much more frequent sequence differs by one nucleotide. This chain links TRBV28 with TRBJ2-3; D is possibly TRBD1 (5 bases). The CDR3 is made up of 14 amino acids. V lost 11 bases to trimming and J lost 1 base, with 16 bases between them. Per germline, CDR1 MDHEN and CDR2 SYDVKM. The CDR3 loop reads CASARIGGTDTQYF. The CDR3 nucleotides read TGTGCCTCTGCCCGGATAGGGGGCACAGATACGCAGTATTTT.

The CDR3 protein is CSARPTLSGAPYGYTF. The CDR3, as DNA: TGCAGTGCTAGACCCACTCTCTCGGGGGCCCCCTATGGCTACACCTTC. The chain is built from TRBV20-1 and TRBJ1-2; D is perhaps TRBD1 (6 bases). The germline V gene encodes CDR1 DFQATT and CDR2 SNEGSKA (reference sequence). Trimming took 2 bases from V and 4 from J, leaving 20 bases between them. CDR3 length equals 16 residues.

This clonotype showed up many times. The chain has TRBV11-2 and TRBJ2-5; D uncertain. Germline V CDR1 and CDR2: SGHAT, FQNNGV. Between the trimmed V and J ends, which lost 7 bases and 1 base, there was a span of 13 bases. This CDR3 is built from 14 residues. The CDR3 protein is CASTLWEGQETQYF. In DNA, the CDR3 is TGTGCCAGCACCCTATGGGAAGGCCAAGAGACCCAGTACTTC.